This TCR beta chain was observed in a study of siplizumab effects on memory and regulatory T cells. With respect to this clone: Its antigen remains unknown.

Trimming shortened V by 3 bases and J by 4 bases, and 12 bases separated the two germline ends. The CDR3 runs 14 residues. Germline assignment: CDR1 SNHLY and CDR2 FYNNEI. Study-level findings and limits: In roughly 80-95% of proliferating CD4+ or CD8+ clones, a naive or memory phenotype could not be assigned.

Per sample, the assay covered 80,000 to 100,000 TCR templates. The assay was immunoSEQ multiplex PCR, and TCRdb's table has in-frame clones only and misses some. The sample shows some 110,000 clones, 85% to 95% of them seen only once. Input material: CD4+ T cells sorted from blood. The V gene is TRBV2, the J gene TRBJ2-5; D is undetermined. The clonotype comes from a human donor in good health. The CDR3 here is CASSDSPGGETQYF. The CDR3 DNA is TGTGCCAGCAGTGATTCCCCTGGCGGAGAGACCCAGTACTTC.